This TCR beta chain is from a study of blood T cell repertoires in COVID-19. Across the study: The origin of the acute and convalescent COVID-19 samples was the United States, Italy and Spain.

Produced via immunoSEQ multiplex PCR; TCRdb's table is partial and in-frame only. The repertoire includes under 300,000 clones, over 80% of them detected once, and 3% to 4.5% sits in the top ten. Looked up from germline, CDR1 is MGHRA and CDR2 is YSYEKL. V gave up 6 bases and J gave up 5 bases, with 17 bases separating them. The CDR3 extends over 15 amino acids. The genes are TRBV4-1 and TRBJ1-5; no reliable D call. The specimen sequenced was peripheral blood. The receptor was isolated from a woman aged 35 to 49 with acute or convalescent COVID-19. The CDR3 here is CASRRSPALDQPQHF. Written as DNA, the CDR3 is TGCGCCAGCAGACGAAGTCCCGCGTTGGATCAGCCCCAGCATTTT.